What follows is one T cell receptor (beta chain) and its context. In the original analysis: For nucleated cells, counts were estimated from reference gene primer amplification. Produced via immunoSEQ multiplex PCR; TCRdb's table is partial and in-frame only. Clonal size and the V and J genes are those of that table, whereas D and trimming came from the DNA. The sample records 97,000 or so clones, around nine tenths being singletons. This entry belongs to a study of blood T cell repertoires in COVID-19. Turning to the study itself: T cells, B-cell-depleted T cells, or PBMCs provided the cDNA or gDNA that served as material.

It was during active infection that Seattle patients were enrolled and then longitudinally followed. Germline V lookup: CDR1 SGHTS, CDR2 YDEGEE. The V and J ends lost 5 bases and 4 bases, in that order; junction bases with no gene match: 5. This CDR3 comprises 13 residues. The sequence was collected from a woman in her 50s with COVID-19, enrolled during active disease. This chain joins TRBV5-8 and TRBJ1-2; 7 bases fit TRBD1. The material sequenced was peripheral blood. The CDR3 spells CASSPTGIYGYTF. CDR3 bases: TGTGCCAGCAGTCCGACAGGGATCTATGGCTACACCTTC.